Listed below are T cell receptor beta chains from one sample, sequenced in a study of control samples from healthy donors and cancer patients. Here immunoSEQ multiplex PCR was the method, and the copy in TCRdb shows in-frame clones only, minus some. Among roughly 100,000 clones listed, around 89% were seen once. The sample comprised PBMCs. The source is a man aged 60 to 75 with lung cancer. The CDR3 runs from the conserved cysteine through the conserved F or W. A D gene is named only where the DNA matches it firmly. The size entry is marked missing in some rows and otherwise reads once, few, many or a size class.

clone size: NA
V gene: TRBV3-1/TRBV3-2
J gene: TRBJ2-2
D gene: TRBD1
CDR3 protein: CASSQPRTGGTGELFF
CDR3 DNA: TGTGCCAGCAGCCAGCCTCGGACAGGGGGAACCGGGGAGCTGTTTTTT

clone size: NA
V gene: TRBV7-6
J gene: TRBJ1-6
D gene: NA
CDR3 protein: CASSEDFSPLHF
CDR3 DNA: TGTGCCAGCAGCGAAGACTTTTCACCCCTCCACTTT

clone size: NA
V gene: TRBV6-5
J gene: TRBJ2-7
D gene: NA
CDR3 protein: CASSPSYEQYF
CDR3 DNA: TGTGCCAGCAGTCCCTCCTACGAGCAGTACTTC

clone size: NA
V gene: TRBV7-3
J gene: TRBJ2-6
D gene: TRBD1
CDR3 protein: CASSPRQGAGSGANVLTF
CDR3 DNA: TGTGCCAGCAGCCCGCGACAGGGGGCTGGATCTGGGGCCAACGTCCTGACTTTC

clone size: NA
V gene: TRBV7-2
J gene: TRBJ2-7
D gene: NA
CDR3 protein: CASSLEAGPYEQYF
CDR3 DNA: TGTGCCAGCAGCTTAGAGGCGGGGCCCTACGAGCAGTACTTC

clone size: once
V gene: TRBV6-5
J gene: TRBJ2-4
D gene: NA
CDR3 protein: CASSYSRSRAKNIQYF
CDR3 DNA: TGTGCCAGCAGTTACTCACGCAGCAGGGCCAAAAACATTCAGTACTTC

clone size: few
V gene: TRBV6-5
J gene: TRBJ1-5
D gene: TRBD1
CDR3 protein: CASSYSRDRAQPQHF
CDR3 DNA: TGTGCCAGCAGTTACTCCCGGGACAGGGCGCAGCCCCAGCATTTT

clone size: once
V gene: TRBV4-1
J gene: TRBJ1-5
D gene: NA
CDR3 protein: CASSQSTEGYQPQHF
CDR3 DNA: TGCGCCAGCAGCCAAAGCACAGAAGGCTATCAGCCCCAGCATTTT

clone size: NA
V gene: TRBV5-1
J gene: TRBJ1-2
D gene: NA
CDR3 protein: CASSTWTDSNYGYTF
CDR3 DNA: TGCGCCAGCAGCACCTGGACTGATAGTAACTATGGCTACACCTTC

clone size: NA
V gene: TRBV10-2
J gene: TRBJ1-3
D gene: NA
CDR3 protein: CASTWTRGNTIYF
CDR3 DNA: TGCGCCAGCACGTGGACAAGAGGAAACACCATATATTTT

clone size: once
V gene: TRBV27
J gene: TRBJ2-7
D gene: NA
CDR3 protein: CASSPRAPREQYF
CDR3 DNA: TGTGCCAGCAGTCCGAGGGCCCCTCGGGAGCAGTACTTC

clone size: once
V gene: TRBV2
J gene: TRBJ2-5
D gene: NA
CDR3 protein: CASSRTDAETQYF
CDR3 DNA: TGTGCCAGCAGTCGGACGGACGCAGAGACCCAGTACTTC

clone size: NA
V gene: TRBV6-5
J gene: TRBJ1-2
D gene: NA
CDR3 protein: CASIGRQVYYGYTF
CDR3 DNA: TGTGCCAGCATCGGAAGACAGGTTTACTATGGCTACACCTTC

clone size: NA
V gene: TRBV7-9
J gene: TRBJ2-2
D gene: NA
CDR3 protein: CASTHYTGELFF
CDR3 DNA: TGTGCCAGCACTCATTATACCGGGGAGCTGTTTTTT

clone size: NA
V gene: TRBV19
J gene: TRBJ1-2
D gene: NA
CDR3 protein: CASSVTGRGGYGYTF
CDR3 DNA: TGTGCCAGTAGTGTTACAGGAAGAGGAGGCTATGGCTACACCTTC

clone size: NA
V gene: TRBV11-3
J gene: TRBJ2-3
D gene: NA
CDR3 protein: CASSLGVAGDTQYF
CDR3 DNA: TGTGCCAGCAGCTTAGGGGTGGCAGGAGATACGCAGTATTTT

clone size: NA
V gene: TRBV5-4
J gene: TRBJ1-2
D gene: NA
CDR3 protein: CASSFSGSLFGYTF
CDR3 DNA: TGTGCCAGCAGCTTCTCCGGGTCCCTCTTTGGCTACACCTTC

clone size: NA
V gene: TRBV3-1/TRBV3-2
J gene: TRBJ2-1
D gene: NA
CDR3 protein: CASSPQVSYNEQFF
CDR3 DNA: TGTGCCAGCAGCCCCCAGGTCTCCTACAATGAGCAGTTCTTC

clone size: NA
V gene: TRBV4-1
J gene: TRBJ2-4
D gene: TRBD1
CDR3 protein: CASSQDPPQGGNIQYF
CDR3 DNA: TGCGCCAGCAGCCAAGATCCCCCACAGGGGGGAAACATTCAGTACTTC

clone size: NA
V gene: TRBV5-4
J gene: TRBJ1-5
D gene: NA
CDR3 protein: CASSLDSSNQPQHF
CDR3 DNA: TGTGCCAGCAGCTTGGACAGTAGCAATCAGCCCCAGCATTTT

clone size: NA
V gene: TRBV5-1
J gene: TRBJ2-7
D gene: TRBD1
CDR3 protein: CASSLSGQGPYEQYF
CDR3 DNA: TGCGCCAGCAGCTTGTCGGGACAGGGTCCCTACGAGCAGTACTTC

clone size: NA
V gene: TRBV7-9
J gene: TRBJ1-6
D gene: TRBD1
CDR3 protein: CASSLVGTDNSPLHF
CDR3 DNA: TGTGCCAGCAGCTTAGTAGGGACAGATAATTCACCCCTCCACTTT

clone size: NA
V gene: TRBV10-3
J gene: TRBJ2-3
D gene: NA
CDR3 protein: CAISESTISGLSDTQYF
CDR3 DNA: TGTGCCATCAGTGAGTCGACAATTTCCGGTCTGTCAGATACGCAGTATTTT

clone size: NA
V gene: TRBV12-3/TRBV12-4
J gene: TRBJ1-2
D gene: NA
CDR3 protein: CASSLGMGGYTF
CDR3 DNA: TGTGCCAGCAGTTTAGGGATGGGAGGCTACACCTTC

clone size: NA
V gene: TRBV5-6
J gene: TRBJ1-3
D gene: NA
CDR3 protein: CASVRSSGNTIYF
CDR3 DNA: TGTGCCAGTGTTCGAAGCTCTGGAAACACCATATATTTT

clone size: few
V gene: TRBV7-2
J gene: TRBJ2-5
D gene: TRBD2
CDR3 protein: CASSLGLSGGPQETQYF
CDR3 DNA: TGTGCCAGCAGCTTAGGGCTTAGCGGGGGCCCCCAAGAGACCCAGTACTTC